The clone carrying this T cell receptor (beta chain) has just a few counts. The antigen remains unidentified. V shed 2 bases and J 1 base; nucleotides not matched to a gene: 7. CDR3 length equals 19 residues. Germline V gives CDR1 LGHNA, CDR2 YNFKEQ. Library preparation (for TCRbeta) was performed with unique molecular identifiers. One entry per CDR3 protein, called by TCRdb with MiXCR from the PCR reads. Of about 76,000 distinct CDR3 sequences in the sample, roughly an eighth were seen once. This entry comes from a study of T-cell reconstitution after alpha-beta-depleted transplantation in children. Findings and limits, study-wide: The main origin of T-cell counts and diversity one year after transplant was newly produced T cells.

V is TRBV4-2 and J is TRBJ2-1, with TRBD2 identical over 14 bases. The receptor's source is a male patient aged 2-10 years who had a stem cell transplant for acute lymphoblastic leukemia, so the T cells may come from the graft donor. The sample was PBMCs, mostly from graft donor cells, taken 180 days after TCRalphabeta/CD19-depleted stem cell transplant. CDR3 DNA sequence: TGTGCCAGCAGCCAACCGGGACTAGCGGGGGAGGGGTCCTACAATGAGCAGTTCTTC. Translation: CASSQPGLAGEGSYNEQFF.